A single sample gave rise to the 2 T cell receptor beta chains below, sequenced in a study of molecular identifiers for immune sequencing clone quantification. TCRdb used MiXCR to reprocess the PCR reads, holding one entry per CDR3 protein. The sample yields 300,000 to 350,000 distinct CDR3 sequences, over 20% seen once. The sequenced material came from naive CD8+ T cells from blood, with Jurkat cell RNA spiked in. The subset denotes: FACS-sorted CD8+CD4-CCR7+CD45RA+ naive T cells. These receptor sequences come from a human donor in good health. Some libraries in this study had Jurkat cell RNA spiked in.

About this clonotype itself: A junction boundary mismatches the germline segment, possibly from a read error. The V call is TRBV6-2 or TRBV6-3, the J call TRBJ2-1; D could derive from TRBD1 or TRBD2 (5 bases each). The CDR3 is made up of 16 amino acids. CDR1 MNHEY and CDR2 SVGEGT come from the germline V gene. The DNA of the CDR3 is TGTGCCGGCAGTTACTCCCGGGACCACTCCTACAATGAGCAGTTCTTC. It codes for CAGSYSRDHSYNEQFF.

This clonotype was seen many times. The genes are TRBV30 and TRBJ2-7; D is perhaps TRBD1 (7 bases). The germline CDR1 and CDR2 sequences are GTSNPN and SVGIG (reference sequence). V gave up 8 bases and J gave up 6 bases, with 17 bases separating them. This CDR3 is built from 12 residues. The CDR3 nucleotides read TGTGCCGCACCTGGGCAGGGGGGCGAGCAGTACTTC. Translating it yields CAAPGQGGEQYF.